The 32 T cell receptor beta chains in this list originate from one sample, sequenced in a study of blood T cell dynamics during melanoma immunotherapy. Sample time point: pre-treatment baseline. Repertoires were generated with immunoSEQ multiplex PCR, while TCRdb's copy carries only in-frame clones and drops some. The sample holds some 9,400 clones, approximately 83% seen once. Source: blood, taken from a patient treated with checkpoint blockade. The receptors derive from a human donor with melanoma.

This chain uses TRBV2 with TRBJ1-5, with 10 bases fitting TRBD1. With 6 bases clipped from V and 5 bases from J, the junction kept 7 bases outside the gene matches. Germline V gene lookup returns CDR1 SNHLY and CDR2 FYNNEI. The CDR3 runs to 15 residues. The CDR3 spells CASSERDRGDQPQHF. CDR3 nucleotide sequence: TGTGCCAGCAGCGAGAGGGACAGGGGTGATCAGCCCCAGCATTTT.

The V gene is TRBV5-6, the J gene TRBJ2-1; 9 nucleotides line up with TRBD1. V shed 0 bases, J shed 2 bases, and the junction held 0 bases outside the gene matches. There are 15 residues in the CDR3. The V gene's germline CDR1 is SGHDT and CDR2 YYEEEE. In DNA form, the CDR3 reads TGTGCCAGCAGCTTGGGGGACAGGGCCTACAATGAGCAGTTCTTC. Translation gives CASSLGDRAYNEQFF.

The rearrangement links TRBV30 to TRBJ1-3, with unresolved D. Germline-derived CDR1 and CDR2 are GTSNPN and SVGIG (reference sequence). With 0 bases removed from V and 4 bases from J, the gap between germline ends came to 13 bases. The CDR3 contains 15 residues. In DNA, the CDR3 is TGTGCCTGGAGTGTACAGCGGGGATTGGGAAACACCATATATTTT. As protein: CAWSVQRGLGNTIYF.

This clone was seen once. The rearrangement uses TRBV7-2 and TRBJ2-2; TRBD1 agrees at 12 bases. V was clipped by 5 bases and J by 3 bases; unmatched bases: 4. The CDR3 is 16 amino acids. The germline CDR1 and CDR2 sequences are SGHTA and FQGNSA. The chain's CDR3 is CASSRGTGGYTGELFF. The CDR3 DNA is TGTGCCAGCAGCCGCGGGACAGGGGGCTACACCGGGGAGCTGTTTTTT. The variable domain in full, with the rest retrieved from reference TRBV7-2 and TRBJ2-2, is GAGVSQSPSNKVTEKGKDVELRCDPISGHTALYWYRQSLGQGLEFLIYFQGNSAPDKSGLPSDRFSAERTGGSVSTLTIQRTQQEDSAVYLCASSRGTGGYTGELFFGEGSRLTVL.

The rearrangement joins TRBV2 to TRBJ1-3, with a tentative D call TRBD1 (5 bases). CDR3 size: 14 residues. The germline V and J ends were trimmed by 8 bases and 0 bases, with 11 bases remaining between them. Germline CDR1 is SNHLY and CDR2 is FYNNEI. CDR3: CASLTGHSGNTIYF. CDR3 DNA sequence: TGTGCCAGCCTTACCGGACACTCTGGAAACACCATATATTTT.

The chain employs TRBV7-9 and TRBJ2-3; 10 bases map to TRBD2. Germline V CDR1 and CDR2: SEHNR, FQNEAQ (reference sequence). V gave up 5 bases and J gave up 4 bases; unmatched junction bases: 3. The CDR3 has 14 amino acids. CDR3 sequence (DNA): TGTGCCAGCAGCCGAGCGGGGGGGCCAGATACGCAGTATTTT. This codes for CASSRAGGPDTQYF.

V usage is TRBV2 and J usage is TRBJ1-4; TRBD1 matches 8 bases. CDR3 length equals 13 residues. Germline V gene data show CDR1 as SNHLY and CDR2 as FYNNEI. V was pared by 8 bases and J by 7 bases, with 6 bases of the junction left unmatched. CDR3 amino acids: CASLWTGPEKLFF. The CDR3 region has the DNA TGTGCCAGCCTCTGGACAGGGCCTGAAAAACTGTTTTTT.

The chain combines TRBV5-1 with TRBJ2-2; D may be TRBD1 or TRBD2 (6 bases each). The CDR3 totals 14 residues. Trimming pared 4 bases from V and 7 bases from J, leaving 14 bases between. Germline-derived CDR1 and CDR2 are SGHRS and YFSETQ. The CDR3, as DNA: TGCGCCAGCAGCCCAGGGGACTGGAACGGGGAGCTGTTTTTT. This codes for CASSPGDWNGELFF.

The chain is built from TRBV4-1 and TRBJ1-5, with a weak D call TRBD1 (5 bases). Germline CDR1 reads MGHRA; CDR2 reads YSYEKL. V lost 0 bases to trimming and J lost 0 bases, with 9 bases between them. The CDR3 extends over 16 amino acids. CDR3 DNA: TGCGCCAGCAGCCAAGACCCGGGGGTTAGCAATCAGCCCCAGCATTTT. Protein product: CASSQDPGVSNQPQHF.

This chain links TRBV10-2 with TRBJ2-7, with a possible D match to TRBD1 (6 bases). Germline V lookup: CDR1 WSHSY, CDR2 SAAADI. The CDR3 sequence is 16 residues long. Trimming shortened V by 5 bases and J by 6 bases, and 23 bases separated the two germline ends. The CDR3 loop is CASSSNTGSHLLEQYF. In DNA, the CDR3 is TGCGCCAGCAGTTCAAATACAGGGAGCCACCTCCTCGAGCAGTACTTC.

The gene calls are TRBV5-6 and TRBJ2-1, with 8 bases aligning to TRBD1. The germline CDR1 and CDR2 sequences are SGHDT and YYEEEE. With 4 bases clipped from V and 6 bases from J, the junction kept 6 bases outside the gene matches. This CDR3 has 14 residues. The CDR3 coding sequence is TGTGCCAGCAGCCGCCGGGACAGGCTCAATGAGCAGTTCTTC. It yields the protein CASSRRDRLNEQFF.

A few counts support this clone. The J gene is TRBJ1-2, the V gene TRBV5-4, with no clear D. The germline gives CDR1 SGHNT, CDR2 YYREEE (reference sequence). The CDR3 sequence is 15 residues long. V was shortened by 0 bases and J by 0 bases, with 9 bases between the two germline ends. The CDR3 here is CASSLELGANYGYTF. In nucleotides, the CDR3 is TGTGCCAGCAGCTTGGAGTTGGGCGCTAACTATGGCTACACCTTC.

The chain links TRBV14 to TRBJ2-7; possible D gene TRBD1, 6 bases. From germline, CDR1 is SGHDN and CDR2 FVKESK. The CDR3 sequence is 16 residues long. V gave up 5 bases and J gave up 4 bases, with 21 bases separating them. As DNA, the CDR3 is TGTGCCAGCAGCGAGGAACAGGGAGCTCTGGATTACGAGCAGTACTTC. The encoded protein is CASSEEQGALDYEQYF.

The gene calls are TRBV18 and TRBJ1-5; 9 bases align to TRBD1. CDR1 and CDR2 (germline): KGHSH, LQKENI. The CDR3 contains 17 residues. V lost 1 base to trimming and J lost 7 bases; unmatched junction nucleotides: 11. This CDR3 reads CASSPQEQGASDQPQHF. CDR3 coding DNA: TGTGCCAGCTCACCACAAGAACAGGGGGCCTCGGACCAGCCCCAGCATTTT.

The V and J genes are TRBV6-1 and TRBJ1-6, with D possibly being TRBD1 (6 bases). This CDR3 has 15 residues. V lost 0 bases to trimming and J lost 4 bases, with 7 bases between them. Germline V gene data show CDR1 as MNHNS and CDR2 as SASEGT. CDR3 DNA: TGTGCCAGCAGTGAAGCGGGACAATATAATTCACCCCTCCACTTT. It encodes CASSEAGQYNSPLHF.

The chain combines TRBV6-1 with TRBJ2-2; no firm D call. Germline V gene lookup returns CDR1 MNHNS and CDR2 SASEGT. The germline V and J ends were trimmed by 4 bases and 2 bases, with 11 bases remaining between them. The CDR3 sequence is 15 residues long. The CDR3 sequence: CASSGLVQNTGELFF. CDR3 in DNA: TGTGCCAGCAGTGGACTGGTTCAAAACACCGGGGAGCTGTTTTTT.

The chain has TRBV10-3 and TRBJ2-7, with D perhaps TRBD2 (5 bases). Trimming took 4 bases from V and 6 from J, leaving 22 bases between them. CDR3 length: 16 residues. Germline V gives CDR1 ENHRY, CDR2 SYGVKD. CDR3: CAISASGELLGTEQYF. CDR3 DNA: TGTGCCATCAGTGCCTCTGGGGAACTACTAGGCACCGAGCAGTACTTC.

The chain links TRBV4-1 to TRBJ1-6; 9 bases agree with TRBD1. The CDR3 sequence is 15 residues long. Trimming removed 4 bases from V and 9 bases from J; junction bases left unmatched: 7. CDR1 is MGHRA, CDR2 YSYEKL, per germline. The CDR3 DNA reads TGCGCCAGCAGCCGAGAACAGGGGGCAAGTTCACCCCTCCACTTT. Encoded protein: CASSREQGASSPLHF.

The chain's CDR3 is CASSPRGVPEAFF. CDR3 sequence (DNA): TGTGCCAGCAGTCCGAGGGGGGTCCCTGAAGCTTTCTTT. This sequence joins TRBV6-1 and TRBJ1-1, with TRBD1 as a possible D gene (6 bases). The ends were cut back, 5 bases at V and 6 bases at J, with 13 bases in the middle. Germline V CDR1 and CDR2: MNHNS, SASEGT. CDR3 length: 13 amino acids.

By share, this clone counts as medium-sized. The chain uses TRBV7-9 and TRBJ2-7, with 8 bases that match TRBD1. The CDR3 consists of 13 residues. Germline V gene sequence: CDR1 SEHNR, CDR2 FQNEAQ (reference sequence). V dropped 4 bases and J dropped 7; count of bases not matched to a gene: 6. CDR3 sequence reads: CASSSRGPEEQYF. For the CDR3, the DNA is TGTGCCAGCAGCTCCAGGGGGCCGGAAGAGCAGTACTTC.

The chain combines TRBV4-2 with TRBJ2-3; no clear D. Germline CDR1 LGHNA, CDR2 YNFKEQ. The ends were cut back, 4 bases at V and 0 bases at J, with 11 bases in the middle. The CDR3 loop spans 15 amino acids. The CDR3 region has the DNA TGTGCCAGCAGCCTCCGGTCTCAGAGCACAGATACGCAGTATTTT. Residues: CASSLRSQSTDTQYF.

The chain has TRBV29-1 and TRBJ1-2, with D tentatively TRBD1 (6 bases). The V end lost 4 bases, the J end lost 3 bases, and 12 bases lay between the germline ends. Germline V CDR1 and CDR2: SQVTM, ANQGSEA. The CDR3 totals 13 residues. The DNA of the CDR3 is TGCAGCGTTGGCAGGGGACGCGACTATGGCTACACCTTC. This translates into CSVGRGRDYGYTF.

The chain uses TRBV2 and TRBJ2-2; 10 bases match TRBD1. V gave up 3 bases and J gave up 5 bases; unmatched junction bases: 6. CDR3 length: 16 residues. CDR1 and CDR2 (germline): SNHLY, FYNNEI. CDR3 in amino acids: CASSDATGGITGELFF. DNA of the CDR3: TGTGCCAGCAGTGACGCGACAGGGGGCATTACCGGGGAGCTGTTTTTT.

The J gene is TRBJ1-2, the V gene TRBV7-6; 7 positions match TRBD1. V lost 5 bases, J lost 0 bases, and 6 bases stayed unmatched. Germline values: CDR1 SGHVS, CDR2 FNYEAQ. This CDR3 is built from 15 residues. The CDR3 protein is CASSPQGGSNYGYTF. For the CDR3, the DNA is TGTGCCAGCAGCCCGCAGGGGGGATCTAACTATGGCTACACCTTC.

The chain combines TRBV7-8 with TRBJ2-3; 16 nucleotides line up with TRBD2. The V and J ends lost 4 bases and 2 bases, in that order; junction bases with no gene match: 6. The CDR3 spans 18 residues. Germline CDR1 reads SGHVS; CDR2 reads FQNEAQ. The CDR3 nucleotides are TGTGCCAGCAGCTCGGGACTAGCGGGGGGGCTTAACACAGATACGCAGTATTTT. This translates into CASSSGLAGGLNTDTQYF.

This clone was observed a single time. The rearrangement uses TRBV5-4 and TRBJ2-7; D perhaps matches TRBD2 (6 bases). Germline CDR1 reads SGHNT; CDR2 reads YYREEE (reference sequence). This CDR3 is built from 17 residues. Trimming took 4 bases from V and 0 from J, leaving 20 bases between them. In DNA form, the CDR3 reads TGTGCCAGCAGCCAAGATGAACGGGGGAGTAGCTCCTACGAGCAGTACTTC. Its translation is CASSQDERGSSSYEQYF.

The chain employs TRBV7-3 and TRBJ1-6; TRBD1 is a possible D gene (5 bases). The CDR3 has 13 amino acids. V shed 11 bases and J shed 10 bases, with 18 bases lying between them. Germline V gene lookup returns CDR1 SGHTA and CDR2 FQGTGA. CDR3 sequence reads: CALLIRVDSPLHF. In nucleotides, the CDR3 is TGTGCCCTTCTAATCAGGGTCGACTCACCCCTCCACTTT.

The chain has TRBV6-5 and TRBJ2-4, with D tentatively TRBD1 or TRBD2 (5 bases each). Germline CDR1 and CDR2: MNHEY and SVGAGI. The CDR3 has 14 residues. V lost 5 bases, J lost 1 base, and 9 bases lay in between. The CDR3 nucleotides are TGTGCCAGCAGTCGAGGGGACGCCAAAAACATTCAGTACTTC. Translation gives CASSRGDAKNIQYF.

This clone has only a few counts. The genes are TRBV2 and TRBJ1-3; D is unresolved. The ends were cut back, 3 bases at V and 0 bases at J, with 6 bases in the middle. CDR1 SNHLY and CDR2 FYNNEI come from the germline V gene. The CDR3 consists of 14 residues. The CDR3 spells CASSDTASGNTIYF. As DNA, the CDR3 is TGTGCCAGCAGTGACACGGCCTCTGGAAACACCATATATTTT.

The chain links TRBV7-9 to TRBJ2-7; 9 bases are a match to TRBD1. This CDR3 comprises 15 residues. J lost 4 bases, V lost 5 bases, and 9 bases had no gene match. Germline values: CDR1 SEHNR, CDR2 FQNEAQ (reference sequence). CDR3 in DNA: TGTGCCAGCAGCCCGGACAGGGGTTCTTTATACGAGCAGTACTTC. Amino acid sequence: CASSPDRGSLYEQYF.

The CDR3 DNA reads as TGTGCCAGCAGCTTTGGGACAGGGACCTACGAGCAGTACTTC. Residues: CASSFGTGTYEQYF. This chain connects TRBV7-9 to TRBJ2-7; 9 nucleotides match TRBD1. This CDR3 contains 14 residues. Germline values: CDR1 SEHNR, CDR2 FQNEAQ (reference sequence). The trim removed 3 bases at V and 2 bases at J, leaving 2 bases unmatched.

This chain joins TRBV4-1 and TRBJ2-2; TRBD1 aligns across 9 bases. J gave up 6 bases and V 4 bases, and 9 bases lay outside the gene matches. This CDR3 comprises 16 residues. Germline loops: CDR1 MGHRA, CDR2 YSYEKL. The CDR3 loop reads CASSLTGGRWAGELFF. The CDR3 DNA reads as TGCGCCAGCAGCCTAACAGGGGGCCGTTGGGCCGGGGAGCTGTTTTTT.